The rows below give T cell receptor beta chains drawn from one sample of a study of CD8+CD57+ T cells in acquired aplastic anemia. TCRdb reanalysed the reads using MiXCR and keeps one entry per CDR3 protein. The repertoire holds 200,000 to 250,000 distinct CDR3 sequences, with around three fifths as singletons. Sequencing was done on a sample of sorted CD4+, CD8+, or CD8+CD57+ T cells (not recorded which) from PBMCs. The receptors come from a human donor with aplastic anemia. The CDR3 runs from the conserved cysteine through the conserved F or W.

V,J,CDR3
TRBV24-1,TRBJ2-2,CATKTSGGTGELFF
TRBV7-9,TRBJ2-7,CASSVKNYEQYF
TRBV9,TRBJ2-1,CASSIRTSGGASYNQQFF
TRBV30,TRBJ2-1,CACQGHSYNEQFF
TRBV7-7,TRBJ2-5,CASSLSIKETQYF
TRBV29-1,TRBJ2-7,CSVVSDEQYF
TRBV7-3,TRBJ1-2,CASSQDQLGPRATF
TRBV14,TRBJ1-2,CASSRTQGAGYGYTF
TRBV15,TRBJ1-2,CASSRQDGGGYTF
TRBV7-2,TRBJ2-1,CASSLEGRGSEQFF
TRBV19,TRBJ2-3,CASSTPGRGSTDTQYF
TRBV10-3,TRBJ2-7,CAISTAATYEQYF
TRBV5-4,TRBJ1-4,CASSYRVATNEKLFF
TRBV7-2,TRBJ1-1,CASRDRDMKNTEAFF
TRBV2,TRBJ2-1,CASSDRAGVTPNEQFF
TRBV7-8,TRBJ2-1,CASSFRLAGSYNEQFF
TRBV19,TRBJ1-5,CASMSLEGRALGNQPQHF
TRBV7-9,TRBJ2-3,CASSFSETSTDTQYF
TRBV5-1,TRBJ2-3,CASSLDKDTQYF
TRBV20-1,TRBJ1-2,CSARGAGGRYGYTF
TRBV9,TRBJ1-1,CASSSIRRGGLNTEAFF
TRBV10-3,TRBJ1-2,CAIRGTTEVDYGYTF
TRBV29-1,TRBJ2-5,CSVVPGSTGTQYF
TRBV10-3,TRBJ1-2,CATPAGDNYGYTF
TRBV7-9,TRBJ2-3,CASSQGGGSTDTQYF
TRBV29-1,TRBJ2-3,CSVERSTDTQYF
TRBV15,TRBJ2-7,CATSRDLGGEQYF
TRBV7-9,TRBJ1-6,CASSLVSGINNSPLHF
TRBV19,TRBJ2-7,CASSVLYTYEQYF
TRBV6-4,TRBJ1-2,CASSYGRNYGYTF
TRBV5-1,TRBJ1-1,CASSLGQLGPIEAFF
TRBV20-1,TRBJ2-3,CSARDGGLSTDTQYF
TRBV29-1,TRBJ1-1,CSVLSGRGTEAFF
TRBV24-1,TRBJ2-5,CATSSRETQYF
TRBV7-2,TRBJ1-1,CASSLGGKDTEAFF
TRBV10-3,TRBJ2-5,CAISAPSGRYGKVETQYF
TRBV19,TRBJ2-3,CASGPPGSTDTQYF
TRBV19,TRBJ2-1,CASSIGRNEQFF
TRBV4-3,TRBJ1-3,CASSQDFGVGNTIYF
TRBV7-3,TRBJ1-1,CASSFKGWTEAFF
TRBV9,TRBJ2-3,CASSYFPSGLTDTQYF
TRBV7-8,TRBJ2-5,CASSEGALQETQYF
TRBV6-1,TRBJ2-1,CASSETAGGPPYNEQFF
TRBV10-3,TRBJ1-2,CAISDGTGDFYGYTF
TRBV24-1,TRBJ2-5,CATSVRTGVSTQETQYF
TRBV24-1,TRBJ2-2,CATSAYTGELFF
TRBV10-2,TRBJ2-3,CASSRTGATDTQYF
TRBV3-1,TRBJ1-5,CASSQERDHGQPQHF
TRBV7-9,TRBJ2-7,CASSSRGFNEQYF
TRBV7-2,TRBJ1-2,CASSQRSSPPDYTF
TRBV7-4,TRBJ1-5,CASSLEAANQPQHF
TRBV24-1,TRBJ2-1,CAPPPSIVQFF
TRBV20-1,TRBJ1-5,CSASEARKRNQPQHF
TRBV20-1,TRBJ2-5,CSPDPGQGQETQYF